This T cell receptor beta chain was profiled in a study of T-cell reconstitution after alpha-beta-depleted transplantation in children. CDR1 is SGHRS and CDR2 is YFSETQ in the germline V gene. Trimming cost V 5 bases and J 4 bases, with 12 bases left between them. The CDR3 sequence is 13 residues long. This clonotype turned up a few times. Library preparation (for TCRbeta) was performed with unique molecular identifiers. Each CDR3 protein is one row after TCRdb ran MiXCR on the PCR reads. The profile shows about 870,000 distinct CDR3 sequences, around 17% of them singletons. The chain carries TRBV5-1 and TRBJ1-2; D is unclear. This receptor was identified in a male patient younger than 18 who had a stem cell transplant for acute lymphoblastic leukemia, so the T cells may come from the graft donor. The material sequenced was PBMCs, mostly from graft donor cells, taken 360 days after TCRalphabeta/CD19-depleted stem cell transplant. CDR3 loop: CASRTELRYGYTF. The CDR3 DNA is TGCGCCAGCAGGACGGAGCTCCGCTATGGCTACACCTTC.